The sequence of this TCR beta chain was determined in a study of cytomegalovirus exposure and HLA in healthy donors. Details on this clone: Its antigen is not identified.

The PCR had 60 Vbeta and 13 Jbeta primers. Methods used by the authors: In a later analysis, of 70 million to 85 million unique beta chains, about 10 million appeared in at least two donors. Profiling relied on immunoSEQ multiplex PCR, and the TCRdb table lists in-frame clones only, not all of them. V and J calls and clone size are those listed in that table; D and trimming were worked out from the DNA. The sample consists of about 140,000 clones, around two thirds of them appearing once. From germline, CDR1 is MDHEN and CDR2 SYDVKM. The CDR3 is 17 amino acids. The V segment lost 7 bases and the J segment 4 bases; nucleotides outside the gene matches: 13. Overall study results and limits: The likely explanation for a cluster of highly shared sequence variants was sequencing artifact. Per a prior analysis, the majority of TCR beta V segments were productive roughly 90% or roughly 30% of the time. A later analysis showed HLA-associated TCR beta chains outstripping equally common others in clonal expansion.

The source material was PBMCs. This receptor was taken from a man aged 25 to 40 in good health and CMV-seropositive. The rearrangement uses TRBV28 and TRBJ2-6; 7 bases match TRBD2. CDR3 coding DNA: TGTGCCAGCATCCAACCGGGGGGAATAGGGGGGGCCAACGTCCTGACTTTC. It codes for CASIQPGGIGGANVLTF.